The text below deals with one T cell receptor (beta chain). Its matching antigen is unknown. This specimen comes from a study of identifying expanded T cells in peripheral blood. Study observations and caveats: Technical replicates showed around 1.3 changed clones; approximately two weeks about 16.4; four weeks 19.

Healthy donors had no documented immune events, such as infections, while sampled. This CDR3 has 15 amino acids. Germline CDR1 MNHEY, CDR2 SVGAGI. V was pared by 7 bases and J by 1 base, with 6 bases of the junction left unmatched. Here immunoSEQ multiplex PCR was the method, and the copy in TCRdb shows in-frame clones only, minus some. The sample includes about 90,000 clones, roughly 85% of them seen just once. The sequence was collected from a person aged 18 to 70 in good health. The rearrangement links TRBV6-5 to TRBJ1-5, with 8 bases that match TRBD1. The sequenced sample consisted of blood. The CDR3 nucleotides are TGTGCCAGCAAACCGGACAGGGTCAGCAATCAGCCCCAGCATTTT. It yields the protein CASKPDRVSNQPQHF.